The T cell receptor (beta chain) described here comes from a study of OX40 agonist ivuxolimab in advanced cancers. Trimming removed 1 base from V and 0 bases from J, with 9 bases in between. The CDR3 has 15 residues. Germline V gene data show CDR1 as KGHSH and CDR2 as LQKENI. Clones were sequenced by immunoSEQ multiplex PCR, and TCRdb holds only the in-frame ones, with some missing. The sample gives about 75,000 clones, 70% to 90% of which show up once; roughly 15% is in the top ten. The chain joins TRBV18 to TRBJ1-1; TRBD1 might be the D (5 bases). The material sequenced was CD4+ or CD8+ T cells sorted from blood, taken in a trial of the OX40 agonist ivuxolimab. The receptor's source is an adult with an advanced solid tumor such as melanoma, head and neck, liver or kidney cancer. The CDR3 nucleotides read TGTGCCAGCTCACCACGGGACGGGATGAACACTGAAGCTTTCTTT. Its protein is CASSPRDGMNTEAFF.